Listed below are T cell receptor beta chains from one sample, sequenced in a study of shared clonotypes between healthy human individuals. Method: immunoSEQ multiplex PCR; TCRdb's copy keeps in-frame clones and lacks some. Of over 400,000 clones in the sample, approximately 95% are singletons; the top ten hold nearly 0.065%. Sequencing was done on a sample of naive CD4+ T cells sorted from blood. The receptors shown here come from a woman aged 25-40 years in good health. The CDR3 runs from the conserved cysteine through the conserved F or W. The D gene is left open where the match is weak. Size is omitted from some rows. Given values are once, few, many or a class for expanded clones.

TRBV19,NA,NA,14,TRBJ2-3,TGTGCCAGTGGACCGACTAGGGCGCCAGATACGCAGTATTTT,CASGPTRAPDTQYF
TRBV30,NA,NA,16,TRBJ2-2,TGTGCCTGGAGTAAGGGCCCAGCCTTGAACACCGGGGAGCTGTTTTTT,CAWSKGPALNTGELFF
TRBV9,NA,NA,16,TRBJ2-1,TGTGCCAGCAGCGTAGCTGCCCGGACTGGGGACAATTGGCAGTTCTTC,CASSVAARTGDNWQFF
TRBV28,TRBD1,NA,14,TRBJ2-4,TGTGCCAGCAGTCTCGGACAGGGATGGGACATTCAGTACTTC,CASSLGQGWDIQYF
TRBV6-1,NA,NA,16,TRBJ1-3,TGTGCCAGCAGTGACCGAGCAACAGGGATTGGAAACACCATATATTTT,CASSDRATGIGNTIYF
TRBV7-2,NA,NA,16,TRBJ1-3,TGTGCCAGCAGCTCTCACACAGGGAGCTCTGGAAACACCATATATTTT,CASSSHTGSSGNTIYF
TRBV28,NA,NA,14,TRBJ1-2,TGTGCCAGCAGTTTAATCCGGGGGCACTATGGCTACACCTTC,CASSLIRGHYGYTF
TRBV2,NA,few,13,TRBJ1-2,TGTGCCAGCAAGGGCCAGACCGGCTATGGCTACACCTTC,CASKGQTGYGYTF
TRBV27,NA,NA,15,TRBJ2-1,TGTGCCAGCAGAACAACTAGGAGCTCCTACAATGAGCAGTTCTTC,CASRTTRSSYNEQFF
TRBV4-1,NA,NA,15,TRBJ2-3,TGCGCCAGCAGCCAAACGGGGCTAGCATCAGATACGCAGTATTTT,CASSQTGLASDTQYF
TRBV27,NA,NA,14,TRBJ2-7,TGTGCCAGCAGTTTATTAAGAGGGCTTGACGAGCAGTACTTC,CASSLLRGLDEQYF
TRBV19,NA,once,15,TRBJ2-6,TGTGCCAGTAGTATAGAGGGCTTTGGGGCCAACGTCCTGACTTTC,CASSIEGFGANVLTF
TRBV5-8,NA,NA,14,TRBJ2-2,TGTGCCAGCAGCCCAACAGTGAACACCGGGGAGCTGTTTTTT,CASSPTVNTGELFF
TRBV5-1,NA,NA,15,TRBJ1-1,TGCGCCAGCAGCTTGGGAGTAGGAGGGGCCACTGAAGCTTTCTTT,CASSLGVGGATEAFF
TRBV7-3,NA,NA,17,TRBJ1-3,TGTGCCAGCAGCTTAACCGGGGGAATGAGCGCTGGAAACACCATATATTTT,CASSLTGGMSAGNTIYF
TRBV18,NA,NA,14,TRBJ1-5,TGTGCCAGCTCACCGACAGATTCTAATCAGCCCCAGCATTTT,CASSPTDSNQPQHF
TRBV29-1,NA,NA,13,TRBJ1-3,TGCAGCGGCACGACCGTATCTGGAAACACCATATATTTT,CSGTTVSGNTIYF
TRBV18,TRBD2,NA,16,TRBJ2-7,TGTGCCAGCTCACCAACTCTAGCGGGAGGTAGCTACGAGCAGTACTTC,CASSPTLAGGSYEQYF
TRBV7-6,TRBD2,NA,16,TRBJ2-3,TGTGCCAGCAGCCCCCCACTAGCGGGGAGGACAGATACGCAGTATTTT,CASSPPLAGRTDTQYF
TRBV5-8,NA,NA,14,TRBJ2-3,TGTGCCAGCAGCCCGGGACAAAGCACAGATACGCAGTATTTT,CASSPGQSTDTQYF
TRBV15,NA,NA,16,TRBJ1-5,TGTGCCACCAGCAGAGATTCCGGGGATAGCAATCAGCCCCAGCATTTT,CATSRDSGDSNQPQHF
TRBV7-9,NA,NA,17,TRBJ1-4,TGTGCCAGCAGCTTAGACCTTCTGTGGTACCCGGGAGAAAAACTGTTTTTT,CASSLDLLWYPGEKLFF
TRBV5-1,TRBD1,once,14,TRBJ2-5,TGCGCCAGCAGCCGGGACAGTGGGAAAGAGACCCAGTACTTC,CASSRDSGKETQYF
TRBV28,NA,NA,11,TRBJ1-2,TGTGCCAGCACGGGGGCTTATGGCTACACCTTC,CASTGAYGYTF
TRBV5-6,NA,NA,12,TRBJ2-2,TGTGCCAGCAGCTTTTACACCGGGGAGCTGTTTTTT,CASSFYTGELFF
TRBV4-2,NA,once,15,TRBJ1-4,TGTGCCAGCAGCCAAGCGGGGCCCTTAGGTGAAAAACTGTTTTTT,CASSQAGPLGEKLFF
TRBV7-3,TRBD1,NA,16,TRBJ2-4,TGTGCCAGCAGCTTTGGTACAGGGGAGGCCAAAAACATTCAGTACTTC,CASSFGTGEAKNIQYF
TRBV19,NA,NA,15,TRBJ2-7,TGTGCCAGTAGTATCAGTAGGGGTATCCCCGCCGAGCAGTACTTC,CASSISRGIPAEQYF
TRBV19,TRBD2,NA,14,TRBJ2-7,TGTGCCAGTAGTACTAGCGGGAGCTCCTACGAGCAGTACTTC,CASSTSGSSYEQYF
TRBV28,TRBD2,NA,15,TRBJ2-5,TGTGCCAGCAGTCCCCCGAGAGCGGGAGGGGAGACCCAGTACTTC,CASSPPRAGGETQYF
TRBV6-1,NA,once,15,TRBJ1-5,TGTGCCAGCACCCCACAGGGTTTTAGCAATCAGCCCCAGCATTTT,CASTPQGFSNQPQHF
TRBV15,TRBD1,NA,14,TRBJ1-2,TGTGCCACCAGCAGAGCCCGGACAGGGCATGGCTACACCTTC,CATSRARTGHGYTF
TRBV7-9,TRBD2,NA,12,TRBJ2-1,TGTGCCAGCAGCCGCGGGGGAGGGTTTGGGTTCTTC,CASSRGGGFGFF
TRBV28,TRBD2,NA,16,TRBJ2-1,TGTGCCAGCAGTAGCCCGGGACTAGGGTCGAGCAATGAGCAGTTCTTC,CASSSPGLGSSNEQFF
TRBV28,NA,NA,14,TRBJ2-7,TGTGCCAGCAGTTCACCCGGGGACACCTACGAGCAGTACTTC,CASSSPGDTYEQYF
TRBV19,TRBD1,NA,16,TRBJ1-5,TGTGCCAGTAGTACAGAGGGACAGTATAGCAATCAGCCCCAGCATTTT,CASSTEGQYSNQPQHF
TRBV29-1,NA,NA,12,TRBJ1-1,TGCAGCGTTGTCTGGAGAGGGGAAGAAGCTTTCTTT,CSVVWRGEEAFF
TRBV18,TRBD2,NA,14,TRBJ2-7,TGTGCCAGCTCACCTTCTAGCGGGAACTACGAGCAGTACTTC,CASSPSSGNYEQYF
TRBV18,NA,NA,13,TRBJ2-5,TGTGCCAGCTCACCACTCCGACTTACCGGGCAGTACTTC,CASSPLRLTGQYF
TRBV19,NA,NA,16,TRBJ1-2,TGTGCCAGTAATCGATGGGCAGGGGACCGAAACTATGGCTACACCTTC,CASNRWAGDRNYGYTF
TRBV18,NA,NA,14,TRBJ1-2,TGTGCCAGCTCACCCCGGACGGGTGATTATGGCTACACCTTC,CASSPRTGDYGYTF